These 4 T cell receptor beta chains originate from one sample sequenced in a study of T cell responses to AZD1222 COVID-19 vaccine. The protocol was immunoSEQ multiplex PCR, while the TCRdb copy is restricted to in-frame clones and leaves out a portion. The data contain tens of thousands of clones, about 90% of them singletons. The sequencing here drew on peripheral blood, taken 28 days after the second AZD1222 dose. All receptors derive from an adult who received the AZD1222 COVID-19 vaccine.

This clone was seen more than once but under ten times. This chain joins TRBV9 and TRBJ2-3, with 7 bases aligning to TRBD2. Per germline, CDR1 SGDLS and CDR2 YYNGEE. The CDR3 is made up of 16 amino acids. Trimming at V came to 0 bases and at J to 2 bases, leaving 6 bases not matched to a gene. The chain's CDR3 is CASSVGVGGITDTQYF. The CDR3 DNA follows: TGTGCCAGCAGCGTAGGTGTGGGGGGGATCACAGATACGCAGTATTTT.

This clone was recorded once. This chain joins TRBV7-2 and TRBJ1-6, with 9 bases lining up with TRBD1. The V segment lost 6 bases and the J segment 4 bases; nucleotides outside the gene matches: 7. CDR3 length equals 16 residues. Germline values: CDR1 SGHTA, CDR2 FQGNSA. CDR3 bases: TGTGCCAGCAGTCCACAGGGGGCCCAATATAATTCACCCCTCCACTTT. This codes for CASSPQGAQYNSPLHF.

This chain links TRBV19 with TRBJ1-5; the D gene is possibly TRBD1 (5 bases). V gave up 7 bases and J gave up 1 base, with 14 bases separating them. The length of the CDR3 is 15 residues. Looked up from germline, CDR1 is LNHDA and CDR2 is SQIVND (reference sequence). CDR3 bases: TGTGCCAGTATGGGTCTCTCAGGGAGCAATCAGCCCCAGCATTTT. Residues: CASMGLSGSNQPQHF.

Here the CDR3 DNA reads TGTGCCAGCAGCCACGGGGCCGGCAGTGGCTACACCTTC. As protein: CASSHGAGSGYTF. The rearrangement links TRBV7-9 to TRBJ1-2, with D perhaps matching TRBD1 (5 bases). This CDR3 is 13 amino acids long. Trimming left V 5 bases short and J 7 bases short, with 14 bases between. Germline loops: CDR1 SEHNR, CDR2 FQNEAQ (reference sequence).